This T cell receptor (beta chain) was found in a study of T cell repertoires in cytomegalovirus infection. Study in general: Evidence of both CMV infection and a matching HLA type came from public TCR beta signatures.

Study-level findings and limits: Cumulative frequency (of public TCR beta family members) identified carriers of CMV plus the relevant HLA. Predominance within the ex vivo response was attributable to HLA-C-restricted CMV-specific TCR beta clonotypes.

The sample holds many counts of this clonotype. The antigen is unknown. TCRdb processed the reads anew with MiXCR; each CDR3 protein has one entry. The sample lists fewer than 200,000 distinct CDR3 sequences; about 21% were seen once. Trimming removed 7 bases at V and 2 bases at J, with 11 bases between. Germline lookup yields CDR1 SGHTA and CDR2 FQGTGA. The CDR3 contains 14 residues. The chain links TRBV7-3 to TRBJ2-2, with D uncertain. Sample: PBMCs. The sequence came from a human donor in good health (CMV status not recorded). Some clones in this sample may be carry-over from other donors' samples. CDR3: CASTHQVNTGELFF. The CDR3 DNA follows: TGTGCCAGCACCCACCAGGTTAACACCGGGGAGCTGTTTTTT.